The entry that follows covers one TCR beta chain sequence. Its antigen is currently unknown. These data come from a study of CD8 T cells in Susac syndrome. Overall study results and limits: CD4+ repertoires of Susac syndrome patients lacked detectable clonal expansion.

With random hexamers, about 0.5 to 1 ug RNA was reverse transcribed. Coverage of TCR beta CDR3 amplification by immunoSEQ multiplex PCR extended to 54 Vbeta and 13 Jbeta. TCRdb used MiXCR to reprocess the immunoSEQ multiplex PCR reads, holding one entry per CDR3 protein. The sample consists of some 240,000 distinct CDR3 sequences, 90% to 96% of them appearing once. In germline, CDR1 is KGHSH, CDR2 LQKENI. The CDR3 contains 16 residues. Trimming removed 6 bases at V and 1 base at J, with 18 bases between. The receptor comes from a human donor with Susac syndrome. This sequence joins TRBV18 and TRBJ1-1, with D uncertain. What was sequenced was CD4+ T cells from PBMCs. The CDR3 coding sequence is TGTGCCAGCTCGCCCCCTGGGCAGCCTAAGAACACTGAAGCTTTCTTT. This encodes CASSPPGQPKNTEAFF.